This TCR beta chain was captured in a study of shared clonotypes between healthy human individuals. This CDR3 is built from 15 residues. The V gene lost 1 base and the J gene lost 0 bases, with 7 bases spanning the gap. Germline CDR1 MGHDK, CDR2 SYGVNS. Here immunoSEQ multiplex PCR was the method, and the copy in TCRdb shows in-frame clones only, minus some. The sample lists roughly 1 million clones; 78% were seen once. Source material: memory CD4+ T cells from PBMCs. Sample subset: CD45RA-negative fraction. V gene TRBV25-1 combines with J gene TRBJ2-1; maybe TRBD2 (6 bases). The clonotype originates from a man aged 18 to 29 in good health. Some clones in this sample may be carry-over from other donors' samples. The CDR3 here is CASSEWRGSYNEQFF. The DNA of the CDR3 is TGTGCCAGCAGTGAATGGCGGGGCTCCTACAATGAGCAGTTCTTC. Full variable domain (rest looked up from reference TRBV25-1 and TRBJ2-1): EADIYQTPRYLVIGTGKKITLECSQTMGHDKMYWYQQDPGMELHLIHYSYGVNSTEKGDLSSESTVSRIRTEHFPLTLESARPSHTSQYLCASSEWRGSYNEQFFGPGTRLTVL.